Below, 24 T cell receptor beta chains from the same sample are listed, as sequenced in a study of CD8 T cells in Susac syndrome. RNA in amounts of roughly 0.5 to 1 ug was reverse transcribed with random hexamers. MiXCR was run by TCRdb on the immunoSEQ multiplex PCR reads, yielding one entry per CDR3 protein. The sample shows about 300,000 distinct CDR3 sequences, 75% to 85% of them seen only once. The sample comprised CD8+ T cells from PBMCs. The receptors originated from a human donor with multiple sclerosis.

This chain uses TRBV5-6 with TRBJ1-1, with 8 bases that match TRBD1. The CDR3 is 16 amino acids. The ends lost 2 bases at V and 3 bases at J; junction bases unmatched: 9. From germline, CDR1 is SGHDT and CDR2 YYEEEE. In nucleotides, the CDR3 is TGTGCCAGCAGCTTCTTTTTTTCGGGACAGGACACTGAAGCTTTCTTT. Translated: CASSFFFSGQDTEAFF.

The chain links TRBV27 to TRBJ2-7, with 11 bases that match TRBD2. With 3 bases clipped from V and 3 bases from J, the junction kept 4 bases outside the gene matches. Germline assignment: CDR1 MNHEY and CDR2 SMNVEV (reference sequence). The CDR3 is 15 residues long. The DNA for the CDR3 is TGTGCCAGCAGTTTGGAACTAGCGGGAGTCTACGAGCAGTACTTC. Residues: CASSLELAGVYEQYF.

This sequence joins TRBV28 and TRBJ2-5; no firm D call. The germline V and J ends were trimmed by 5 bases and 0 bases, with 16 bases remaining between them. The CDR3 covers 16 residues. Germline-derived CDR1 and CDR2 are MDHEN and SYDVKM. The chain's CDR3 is CASSPPYPWDQETQYF. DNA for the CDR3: TGTGCCAGCAGTCCCCCGTACCCCTGGGACCAAGAGACCCAGTACTTC.

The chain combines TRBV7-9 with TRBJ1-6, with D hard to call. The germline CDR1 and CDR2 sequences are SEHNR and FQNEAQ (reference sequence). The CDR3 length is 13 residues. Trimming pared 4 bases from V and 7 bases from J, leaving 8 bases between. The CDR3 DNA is TGTGCCAGCAGCTCTCCGGCCAATTCACCCCTCCACTTT. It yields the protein CASSSPANSPLHF.

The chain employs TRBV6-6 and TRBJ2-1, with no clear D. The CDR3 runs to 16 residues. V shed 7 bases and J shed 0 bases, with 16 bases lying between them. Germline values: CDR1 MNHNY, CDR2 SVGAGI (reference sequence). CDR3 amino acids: CASIRPMSSSYNEQFF. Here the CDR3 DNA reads TGTGCCAGCATCCGGCCCATGTCTAGCTCCTACAATGAGCAGTTCTTC.

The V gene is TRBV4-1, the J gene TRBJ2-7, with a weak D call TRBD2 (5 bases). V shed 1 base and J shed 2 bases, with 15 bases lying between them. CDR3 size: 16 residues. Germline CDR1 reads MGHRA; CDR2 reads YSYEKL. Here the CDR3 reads CASSQVAGDKAYEQYF. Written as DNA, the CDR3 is TGCGCCAGCAGCCAAGTTGCCGGGGATAAGGCCTACGAGCAGTACTTC.

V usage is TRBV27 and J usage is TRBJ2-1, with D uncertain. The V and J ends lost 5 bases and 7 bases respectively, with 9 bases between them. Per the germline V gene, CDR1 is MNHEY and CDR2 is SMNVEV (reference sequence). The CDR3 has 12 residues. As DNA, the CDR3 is TGTGCCAGCAGTCTTGACTTGAATGAGCAGTTCTTC. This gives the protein CASSLDLNEQFF.

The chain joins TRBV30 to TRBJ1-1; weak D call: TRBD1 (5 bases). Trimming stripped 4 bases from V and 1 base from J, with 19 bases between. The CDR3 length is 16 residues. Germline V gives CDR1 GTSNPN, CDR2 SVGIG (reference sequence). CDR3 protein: CAWKRLTVRGNTEAFF. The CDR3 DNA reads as TGTGCCTGGAAAAGACTGACAGTTCGCGGGAACACTGAAGCTTTCTTT.

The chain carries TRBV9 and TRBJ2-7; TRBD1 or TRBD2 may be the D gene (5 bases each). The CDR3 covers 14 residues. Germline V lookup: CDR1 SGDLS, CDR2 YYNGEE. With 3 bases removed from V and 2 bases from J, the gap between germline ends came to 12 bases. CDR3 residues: CASSAGGGPYEQYF. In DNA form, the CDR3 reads TGTGCCAGCAGCGCCGGTGGGGGACCCTACGAGCAGTACTTC.

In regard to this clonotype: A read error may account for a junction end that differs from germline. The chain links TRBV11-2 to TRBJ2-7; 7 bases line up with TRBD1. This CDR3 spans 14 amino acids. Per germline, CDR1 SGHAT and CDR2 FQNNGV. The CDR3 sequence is CASSLDRDHYEQYF. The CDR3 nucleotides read TGTGCCAGCAGTTTAGACAGGGACCACTACGAGCAGTACTTC.

In DNA form, the CDR3 reads TGTGCCAGCAGCTCAATAACAGTCGCCTACGAGCAGTACTTC. As protein: CASSSITVAYEQYF. The genes are TRBV7-9 and TRBJ2-7; no clear D. V was trimmed by 4 bases and J by 2 bases, leaving 12 bases between them. Germline CDR1 is SEHNR and CDR2 is FQNEAQ (reference sequence). CDR3 size: 14 residues.

This CDR3 is CASSQDATNTEAFF. The DNA of the CDR3 is TGCGCCAGCAGCCAAGACGCGACCAACACTGAAGCTTTCTTT. The chain has TRBV4-3 and TRBJ1-1, with D hard to call. Germline assignment: CDR1 LGHNA and CDR2 YSLEER. CDR3 size: 14 residues. The ends were cut back, 0 bases at V and 2 bases at J, with 7 bases in the middle.

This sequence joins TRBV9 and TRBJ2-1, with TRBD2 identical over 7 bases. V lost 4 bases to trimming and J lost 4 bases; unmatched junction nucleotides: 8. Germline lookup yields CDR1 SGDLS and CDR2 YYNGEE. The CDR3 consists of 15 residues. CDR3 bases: TGTGCCAGCAGCTTTGGGGAGGGGAGGTACAATGAGCAGTTCTTC. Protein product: CASSFGEGRYNEQFF. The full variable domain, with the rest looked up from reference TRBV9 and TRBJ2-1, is DSGVTQTPKHLITATGQRVTLRCSPRSGDLSVYWYQQSLDQGLQFLIQYYNGEERAKGNILERFSAQQFPDLHSELNLSSLELGDSALYFCASSFGEGRYNEQFFGPGTRLTVL.

CDR3 loop: CASSRNVASGGTGELFF. CDR3 in DNA: TGCGCCAGCAGCCGTAATGTGGCCAGCGGAGGAACCGGGGAGCTGTTTTTT. The gene calls are TRBV4-3 and TRBJ2-2; D perhaps matches TRBD2 (5 bases). Germline-derived CDR1 and CDR2 are LGHNA and YSLEER. Trimming pared 4 bases from V and 5 bases from J, leaving 20 bases between. This CDR3 comprises 17 residues.

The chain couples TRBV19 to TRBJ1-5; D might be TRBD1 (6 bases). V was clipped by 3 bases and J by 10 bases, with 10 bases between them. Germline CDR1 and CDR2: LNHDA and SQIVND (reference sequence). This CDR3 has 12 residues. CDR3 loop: CASSIGDTPQHF. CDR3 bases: TGTGCCAGTAGTATTGGGGACACACCCCAGCATTTT.

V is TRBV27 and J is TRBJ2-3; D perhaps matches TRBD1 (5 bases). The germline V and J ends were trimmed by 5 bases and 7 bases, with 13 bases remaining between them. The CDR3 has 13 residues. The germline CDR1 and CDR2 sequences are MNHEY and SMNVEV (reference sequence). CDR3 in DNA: TGTGCCAGCAGTCTGAAGGGGCGAAATACGCAGTATTTT. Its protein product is CASSLKGRNTQYF.

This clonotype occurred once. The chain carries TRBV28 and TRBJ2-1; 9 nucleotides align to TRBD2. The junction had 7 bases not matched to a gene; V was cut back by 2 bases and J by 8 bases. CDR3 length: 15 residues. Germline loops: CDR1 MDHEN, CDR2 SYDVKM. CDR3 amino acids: CASSLRREGLHEQFF. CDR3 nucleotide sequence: TGTGCCAGCAGTTTACGGCGGGAGGGGCTCCATGAGCAGTTCTTC.

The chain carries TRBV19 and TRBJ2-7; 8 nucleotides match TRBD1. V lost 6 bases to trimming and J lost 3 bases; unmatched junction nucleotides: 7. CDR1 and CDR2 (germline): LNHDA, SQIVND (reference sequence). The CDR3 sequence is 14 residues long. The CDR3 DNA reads TGTGCCAGTAGGAGGGGACAGGACTTCTACGAGCAGTACTTC. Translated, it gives CASRRGQDFYEQYF.

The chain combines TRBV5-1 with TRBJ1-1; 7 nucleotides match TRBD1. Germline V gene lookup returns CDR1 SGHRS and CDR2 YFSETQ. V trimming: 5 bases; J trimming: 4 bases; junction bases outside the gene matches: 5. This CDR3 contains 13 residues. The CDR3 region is CASRTGQSTEAFF. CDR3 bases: TGCGCCAGCAGAACGGGACAGTCCACTGAAGCTTTCTTT. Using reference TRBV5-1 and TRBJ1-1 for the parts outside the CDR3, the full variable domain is KAGVTQTPRYLIKTRGQQVTLSCSPISGHRSVSWYQQTPGQGLQFLFEYFSETQRNKGNFPGRFSGRQFSNSRSEMNVSTLELGDSALYLCASRTGQSTEAFFGQGTRLTVV.

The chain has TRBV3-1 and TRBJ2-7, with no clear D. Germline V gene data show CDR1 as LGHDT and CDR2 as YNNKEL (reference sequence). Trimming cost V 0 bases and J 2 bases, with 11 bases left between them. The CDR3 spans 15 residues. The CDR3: CASSQDIERTYEQYF. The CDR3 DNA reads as TGTGCCAGCAGCCAAGATATCGAGAGGACCTACGAGCAGTACTTC.

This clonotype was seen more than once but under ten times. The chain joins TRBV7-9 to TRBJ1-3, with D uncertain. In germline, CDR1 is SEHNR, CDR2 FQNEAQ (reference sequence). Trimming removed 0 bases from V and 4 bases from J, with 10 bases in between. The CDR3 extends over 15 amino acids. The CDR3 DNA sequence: TGTGCCAGCAGCTTAGCGCGGCCCGGGGGAAACACCATATATTTT. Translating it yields CASSLARPGGNTIYF.

CDR3 residues: CASSSAPGALPKGGYTF. The CDR3 DNA follows: TGTGCCAGCAGCTCCGCCCCAGGGGCCCTCCCGAAGGGGGGCTACACCTTC. The chain carries TRBV7-9 and TRBJ1-2, with D perhaps matching TRBD1 (6 bases). The CDR3 totals 17 residues. Germline lookup yields CDR1 SEHNR and CDR2 FQNEAQ (reference sequence). Trimming pared 4 bases from V and 8 bases from J, leaving 26 bases between.

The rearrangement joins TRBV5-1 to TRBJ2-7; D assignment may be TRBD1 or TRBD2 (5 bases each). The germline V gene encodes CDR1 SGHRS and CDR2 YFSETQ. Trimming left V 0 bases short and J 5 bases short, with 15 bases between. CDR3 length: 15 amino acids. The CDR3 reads CASSLVGVEKDEQYF. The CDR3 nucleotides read TGCGCCAGCAGCTTGGTGGGGGTCGAAAAGGACGAGCAGTACTTC. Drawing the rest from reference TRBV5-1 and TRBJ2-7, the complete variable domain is KAGVTQTPRYLIKTRGQQVTLSCSPISGHRSVSWYQQTPGQGLQFLFEYFSETQRNKGNFPGRFSGRQFSNSRSEMNVSTLELGDSALYLCASSLVGVEKDEQYFGPGTRLTVT.

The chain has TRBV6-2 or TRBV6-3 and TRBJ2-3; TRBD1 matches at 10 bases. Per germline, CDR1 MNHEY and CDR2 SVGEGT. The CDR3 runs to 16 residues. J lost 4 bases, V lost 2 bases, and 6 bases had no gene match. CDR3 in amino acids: CASSYRTGGSADTQYF. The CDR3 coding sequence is TGTGCCAGCAGTTACCGGACAGGGGGATCCGCAGATACGCAGTATTTT.